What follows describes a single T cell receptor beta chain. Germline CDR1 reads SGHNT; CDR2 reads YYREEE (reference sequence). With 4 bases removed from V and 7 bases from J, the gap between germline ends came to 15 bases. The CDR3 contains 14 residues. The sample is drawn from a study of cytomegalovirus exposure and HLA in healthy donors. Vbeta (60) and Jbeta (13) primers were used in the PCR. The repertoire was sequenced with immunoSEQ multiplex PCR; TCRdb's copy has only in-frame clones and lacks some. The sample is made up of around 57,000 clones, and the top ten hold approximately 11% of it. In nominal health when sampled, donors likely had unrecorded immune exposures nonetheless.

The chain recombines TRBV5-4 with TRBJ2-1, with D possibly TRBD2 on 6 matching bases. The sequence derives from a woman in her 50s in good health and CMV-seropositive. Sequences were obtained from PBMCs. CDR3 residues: CASSRTGTSNEQFF. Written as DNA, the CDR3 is TGTGCCAGCAGCCGAACCGGGACTTCTAATGAGCAGTTCTTC.